These T cell receptor beta chains were read from a single sample in a study of memory CD4+ T cells and cytomegalovirus serostatus. Only in-frame clones appear in the TCRdb table, and some are missing; sequencing was by immunoSEQ multiplex PCR. The data hold 45,000 to 65,000 clones, with more than 70% observed a single time. Sequencing input: memory CD4+ T cells from blood. These receptors came from an adult in good health and CMV-seropositive. Each CDR3 is given with its conserved first and last residue. Clone size appears in some rows only: once, few, many, or a class for an expanded clone.

CDR3aa: CASKGQGHYEQYF
v_gene: TRBV6-1
abundance: NA
len: 13
j_gene: TRBJ2-7

CDR3aa: CASRTDTYYGYTF
v_gene: TRBV2
abundance: NA
len: 13
j_gene: TRBJ1-2

CDR3aa: CASSTDGGYNEQFF
v_gene: TRBV6-1
abundance: NA
len: 14
j_gene: TRBJ2-1

CDR3aa: CASSKPGRRNHSGNTIYF
v_gene: TRBV21-1
abundance: NA
len: 18
j_gene: TRBJ1-3

CDR3aa: CASKGERANTGELFF
v_gene: TRBV19
abundance: NA
len: 15
j_gene: TRBJ2-2

CDR3aa: CASSLGGRGDTQYF
v_gene: TRBV5-6
abundance: NA
len: 14
j_gene: TRBJ2-3

CDR3aa: CASSEGTSGPSYNEQFF
v_gene: TRBV10-1
abundance: NA
len: 17
j_gene: TRBJ2-1

CDR3aa: CASSPPDSGDDTQYF
v_gene: TRBV18
abundance: few
len: 15
j_gene: TRBJ2-3

CDR3aa: CASSRDFTNEQFF
v_gene: TRBV5-4
abundance: NA
len: 13
j_gene: TRBJ2-1

CDR3aa: CASSSRVETQYF
v_gene: TRBV19
abundance: NA
len: 12
j_gene: TRBJ2-5

CDR3aa: CASSPPRSMNTEAFF
v_gene: TRBV7-2
abundance: NA
len: 15
j_gene: TRBJ1-1

CDR3aa: CASSPPGTSGSIKQYF
v_gene: TRBV9
abundance: NA
len: 16
j_gene: TRBJ2-7

CDR3aa: CASNSRRGNTGELFF
v_gene: TRBV7-2
abundance: NA
len: 15
j_gene: TRBJ2-2

CDR3aa: CAWSADSQETQYF
v_gene: TRBV30
abundance: NA
len: 13
j_gene: TRBJ2-5

CDR3aa: CASSSPDTGYGYTF
v_gene: TRBV6-5
abundance: once
len: 14
j_gene: TRBJ1-2

CDR3aa: CASKQTPFGNSPLHF
v_gene: TRBV6-5
abundance: NA
len: 15
j_gene: TRBJ1-6

CDR3aa: CASSSSPEAFF
v_gene: TRBV7-8
abundance: NA
len: 11
j_gene: TRBJ1-1

CDR3aa: CASSLAGLTDTQYF
v_gene: TRBV12-5
abundance: NA
len: 14
j_gene: TRBJ2-3

CDR3aa: CASSNRWNTGELFF
v_gene: TRBV6-5
abundance: NA
len: 14
j_gene: TRBJ2-2

CDR3aa: CASSLETVAFF
v_gene: TRBV5-5
abundance: NA
len: 11
j_gene: TRBJ1-1

CDR3aa: CASRNPGSGRNTIYF
v_gene: TRBV11-2
abundance: NA
len: 15
j_gene: TRBJ1-3

CDR3aa: CSASPTETQYF
v_gene: TRBV20-1
abundance: NA
len: 11
j_gene: TRBJ2-5

CDR3aa: CAISESAVYNEQFF
v_gene: TRBV10-3
abundance: NA
len: 14
j_gene: TRBJ2-1

CDR3aa: CASSQAGVQETQYF
v_gene: TRBV4-1
abundance: NA
len: 14
j_gene: TRBJ2-5

CDR3aa: CASSPGGEVHGYTF
v_gene: TRBV5-1
abundance: NA
len: 14
j_gene: TRBJ1-2

CDR3aa: CASSPEGGYQPQHF
v_gene: TRBV19
abundance: NA
len: 14
j_gene: TRBJ1-5

CDR3aa: CASSLRETETQYF
v_gene: TRBV19
abundance: once
len: 13
j_gene: TRBJ2-5